This T cell receptor beta chain came from a study of blood T cell repertoires in COVID-19. Overall study context: Spain, Italy and the United States supplied samples that represented acute and convalescent COVID-19. Nucleic acid was either cDNA or gDNA, and it came from T cells, B-cell-depleted T cells, or PBMCs.

The authors' processing: For nucleated cells, counts were estimated from reference gene primer amplification. Clones were read by immunoSEQ multiplex PCR, and TCRdb kept only the in-frame ones, dropping some. V, J and clone size are taken as reported in that table, and D and trimming were inferred from the DNA itself. The sample has roughly 200,000 clones, roughly 80% seen once. CDR1 is SGHTA, CDR2 FQGNSA, per germline. The CDR3 consists of 13 residues. V was clipped by 4 bases and J by 6 bases, with 12 bases between them. The TCR was taken from a man in his fifties or sixties who had recovered from COVID-19. The material sequenced was peripheral blood. This sequence joins TRBV7-2 and TRBJ1-1; a possible D gene is TRBD1 (6 bases). The DNA of the CDR3 is TGTGCCAGCAGCTCCACAGGGTATTCTGAAGCTTTCTTT. Translated: CASSSTGYSEAFF.